These T cell receptor beta chains were read from a single sample in a study of T cells in Graves' hyperthyroidism and ophthalmopathy. In TCRdb, the multiplex PCR reads were re-called with MiXCR into one record per CDR3 protein. The sample yields a few hundred thousand distinct CDR3 sequences, 18% seen once. Source material: blood. Receptor source: a woman in her forties with Graves' ophthalmopathy. CDR3s include the opening cysteine and the closing phenylalanine or tryptophan.

CDR3 protein: CASRVQTNYEQYF
V gene: TRBV5-1
J gene: TRBJ2-7

CDR3 protein: CASSPLSGTGVGQPQHF
V gene: TRBV11-2
J gene: TRBJ1-5

CDR3 protein: CASSHRPTQGLLYEQYF
V gene: TRBV28
J gene: TRBJ2-7

CDR3 protein: CASSFQGSNYGYTF
V gene: TRBV27
J gene: TRBJ1-2

CDR3 protein: CSARDPGTGTQYNSPLHF
V gene: TRBV20-1
J gene: TRBJ1-6

CDR3 protein: CASSAGGQGHVGYTF
V gene: TRBV9
J gene: TRBJ1-2

CDR3 protein: CASRPGGPGELFF
V gene: TRBV6-1
J gene: TRBJ2-2

CDR3 protein: CASSLGFGRQETQYF
V gene: TRBV7-2
J gene: TRBJ2-5

CDR3 protein: CASSDGQYTEAFF
V gene: TRBV6-1
J gene: TRBJ1-1

CDR3 protein: CASSVQRNTEAFF
V gene: TRBV6-4
J gene: TRBJ1-1

CDR3 protein: CASSQGQVNTEAFF
V gene: TRBV28
J gene: TRBJ1-1

CDR3 protein: CASSYFPGSNQPQHF
V gene: TRBV6-5
J gene: TRBJ1-5

CDR3 protein: CSASSPSGYEQYF
V gene: TRBV20-1
J gene: TRBJ2-7

CDR3 protein: CASSQDLISGNTIYF
V gene: TRBV4-3
J gene: TRBJ1-3

CDR3 protein: CASSPQVEQPQHF
V gene: TRBV28
J gene: TRBJ1-5

CDR3 protein: CASSLTSGRRYEQYF
V gene: TRBV11-1
J gene: TRBJ2-7

CDR3 protein: CSVVGGSMNTEAFF
V gene: TRBV29-1
J gene: TRBJ1-1

CDR3 protein: CSVGGQSNQPQHF
V gene: TRBV29-1
J gene: TRBJ1-5

CDR3 protein: CASSFGAQGETQYF
V gene: TRBV12-3/TRBV12-4
J gene: TRBJ2-5

CDR3 protein: CASSNEADTYEQYF
V gene: TRBV9
J gene: TRBJ2-7

CDR3 protein: CASLGPPNTGELFF
V gene: TRBV7-9
J gene: TRBJ2-2

CDR3 protein: CSVGGTYTGELFF
V gene: TRBV29-1
J gene: TRBJ2-2

CDR3 protein: CATGTGVLSNQPQHF
V gene: TRBV6-2/TRBV6-3
J gene: TRBJ1-5

CDR3 protein: CASGSTGPEQYF
V gene: TRBV12-5
J gene: TRBJ2-7

CDR3 protein: CASSPRQADEAFF
V gene: TRBV6-5
J gene: TRBJ1-1

CDR3 protein: CASSEYHQGGYTF
V gene: TRBV25-1
J gene: TRBJ1-2

CDR3 protein: CASKPTSGSRLSRETQYF
V gene: TRBV19
J gene: TRBJ2-5

CDR3 protein: CSVGTGRYEQYF
V gene: TRBV29-1
J gene: TRBJ2-7

CDR3 protein: CASSPRRGETGELFF
V gene: TRBV11-3
J gene: TRBJ2-2

CDR3 protein: CASSLISLRAYNSPLHF
V gene: TRBV11-2
J gene: TRBJ1-6

CDR3 protein: CASSHLGVAGGGEQYF
V gene: TRBV11-2
J gene: TRBJ2-7

CDR3 protein: CSAKWRERGYEQYF
V gene: TRBV20-1
J gene: TRBJ2-7

CDR3 protein: CASNPTVNTEAFF
V gene: TRBV2
J gene: TRBJ1-1

CDR3 protein: CASNSGAEAFF
V gene: TRBV5-1
J gene: TRBJ1-1

CDR3 protein: CSEGAGGPETQYF
V gene: TRBV29-1
J gene: TRBJ2-5

CDR3 protein: CSARREYSNQPQHF
V gene: TRBV20-1
J gene: TRBJ1-5

CDR3 protein: CASSLVAGDASYGYTF
V gene: TRBV11-3
J gene: TRBJ1-2

CDR3 protein: CSVLGDGYTF
V gene: TRBV20-1
J gene: TRBJ1-2

CDR3 protein: CASSLDRSGLAGGPSSYEQYF
V gene: TRBV5-5
J gene: TRBJ2-7

CDR3 protein: CASSLGKTRINQPQHF
V gene: TRBV7-8
J gene: TRBJ1-5

CDR3 protein: CASSISRAGELFF
V gene: TRBV2
J gene: TRBJ2-2

CDR3 protein: CASSLGVFPYYEQYF
V gene: TRBV5-1
J gene: TRBJ2-7

CDR3 protein: CSAKDREGAEAFF
V gene: TRBV20-1
J gene: TRBJ1-1

CDR3 protein: CASSFLAGGSNEQYF
V gene: TRBV11-2
J gene: TRBJ2-7

CDR3 protein: CASRTWGGNTEAFF
V gene: TRBV5-1
J gene: TRBJ1-1

CDR3 protein: CASSYGGLVETQYF
V gene: TRBV6-5
J gene: TRBJ2-5

CDR3 protein: CASSAGTLPLEQYF
V gene: TRBV7-2
J gene: TRBJ2-7

CDR3 protein: CASSFSGNTIYF
V gene: TRBV12-3/TRBV12-4
J gene: TRBJ1-3